This TCR beta chain was captured by sequencing in a study of CD8 T cells in Susac syndrome. Study outcomes and limitations: The CD4+ T cell repertoires from Susac syndrome exhibited no clonal expansion.

Germline assignment: CDR1 LNHNV and CDR2 YYDKDF (reference sequence). Trimming shortened V by 2 bases and J by 3 bases, and 14 bases separated the two germline ends. This CDR3 comprises 15 residues. TCR beta sequencing was performed on blood CD8+ and CD4+ T cells. In regard to this clonotype: What it binds is unknown.

RNA amounts of roughly 0.45 to 1 ug underwent reverse transcription with random hexamers. TCR beta CDR3 was amplified by immunoSEQ covering 54 Vbeta and 13 Jbeta. From the immunoSEQ multiplex PCR reads, TCRdb called clonotypes with MiXCR, one entry per CDR3 protein. This sample has 150,000 or so distinct CDR3 sequences; 85% to 95% occur once, and the top ten carry roughly 0.15%. The chain combines TRBV15 with TRBJ2-7; maybe TRBD1 (5 bases). This TCR was recovered from a human donor with Susac syndrome. The sequenced material came from CD4+ T cells from PBMCs. The CDR3 sequence is CATSRSLGRDYEQYF. The CDR3 DNA is TGTGCCACCAGCAGATCCCTTGGCAGGGACTACGAGCAGTACTTC.